The rows below give T cell receptor beta chains drawn from one sample of a study of beta chain features in type 1 diabetes. The protocol was immunoSEQ multiplex PCR, while the TCRdb copy is restricted to in-frame clones and leaves out a portion. The data hold fewer than 550,000 clones, with approximately 10% observed a single time. The source material was naive CD4+ T cells from blood. The source of these receptors is a woman between 18 and 29 years old in good health. Both conserved end residues are part of each CDR3. A D gene is named only where the DNA matches it firmly. Size is omitted from some rows. Given values are once, few, many or a class for expanded clones.

many TRBJ2-4 TRBV30 - TGTGCCTGGACCAAGCGGAACAAAAACATTCAGTACTTC CAWTKRNKNIQYF
few TRBJ1-1 TRBV29-1 - TGCAGCGTTGAACAGGGAAACACTGAAGCTTTCTTT CSVEQGNTEAFF
few TRBJ2-5 TRBV7-9 - TGTGCCAGCAGCGCCACAGGGAAAGAGACCCAGTACTTC CASSATGKETQYF
- TRBJ2-1 TRBV5-4 - TGTGCCAGCAGCTTTTTCATTACGGGTTACAATGAGCAGTTCTTC CASSFFITGYNEQFF
- TRBJ1-2 TRBV7-2 - TGTGCCAGTAATTTGATCGGTAGTAACTATGGCTACACCTTC CASNLIGSNYGYTF
- TRBJ1-5 TRBV7-2 - TGTGCCAGCAGCACACAGATAAGCAATCAGCCCCAGCATTTT CASSTQISNQPQHF
few TRBJ2-1 TRBV5-6 - TGTGCCAGCAGCTTCAACTTCGCTGAGCAGTTCTTC CASSFNFAEQFF
- TRBJ1-3 TRBV7-8 TRBD1 TGTGCCAGCAGCTCCTACCGGGACAGTCTCAATTTT CASSSYRDSLNF
- TRBJ2-5 TRBV7-3 - TGTGCCAGCAGCTTAAGTGCCCCCGTATTAGCGGAACCCCGGGGGACCCAGTACTTC CASSLSAPVLAEPRGTQYF
few TRBJ1-1 TRBV28 - TGTGCCAGCAGGCCGGGGGGAGGCACTGAAGCTTTCTTT CASRPGGGTEAFF
few TRBJ2-2 TRBV4-2 TRBD1 TGTGCCAGCAGCCAAGCAGGGGGCGGCACCGGGGAGCTGTTTTTT CASSQAGGGTGELFF
- TRBJ1-1 TRBV6-1 - TGTGCCAGCAAGGGCAGGATAGAGCTTGAAGCTTTCTTT CASKGRIELEAFF
- TRBJ2-3 TRBV30 TRBD2 TGTGCCTGGAGTAGGGGACTAGCGGATACGCAGTATTTT CAWSRGLADTQYF
- TRBJ2-7 TRBV7-9 - TGTGCCAGCAGCCTTATACAGGGAAACGAGCAGTACTTC CASSLIQGNEQYF
- TRBJ2-5 TRBV20-1 - TGCAGTGCTCCCAGGGGTCAGACCCAGTACTTC CSAPRGQTQYF
- TRBJ2-3 TRBV29-1 - TGCAGCGTTAGATCTAAAAACAAATGGGCGGCGACGACAGATACGCAGTATTTT CSVRSKNKWAATTDTQYF
few TRBJ2-2 TRBV7-8 - TGTGCCAGCAGCCCCCGGACTCCCCGTGGGGGGGAGCTGTTTTTT CASSPRTPRGGELFF
- TRBJ2-1 TRBV11-2 - TGTGCCAGCAGCTTAGGCGGCGGAAGGCTCAATGAGCAGTTCTTC CASSLGGGRLNEQFF
- TRBJ2-7 TRBV7-3 - TGTGCCAGCAGCTTATCGGGCTCCGCCTACGAGCAGTACTTC CASSLSGSAYEQYF
- TRBJ2-7 TRBV7-2 - TGTGCCAGCAGCTTACGACAGCGACTCTACGAGCAGTACTTC CASSLRQRLYEQYF
- TRBJ2-7 TRBV28 - TGTGCCAGCGCTATCCCCCAAATGCGTGACGAGCAGTACTTC CASAIPQMRDEQYF
- TRBJ1-4 TRBV10-3 - TGTGCCATCAGTGAGACTGGGGATGCTAATGAAAAACTGTTTTTT CAISETGDANEKLFF
- TRBJ2-4 TRBV11-1 - TGTGCCAGCAGCTCGATACACCGCAGGGAAGCCAAAAACATTCAGTACTTC CASSSIHRREAKNIQYF
- TRBJ2-1 TRBV2 TRBD1 TGTGCCAGCAGCAACCGGGACAGGGTGCATGAGCAGTTCTTC CASSNRDRVHEQFF
few TRBJ1-1 TRBV18 - TGTGCCAGCTCACGACAGGAGATGAACACTGAAGCTTTCTTT CASSRQEMNTEAFF
few TRBJ2-6 TRBV7-3 TRBD1 TGTGCCAGCAGCTTAATAGGGCGTGGGACAGGGCGATCTGGGGCCAACGTCCTGACTTTC CASSLIGRGTGRSGANVLTF
- TRBJ1-1 TRBV9 - TGTGCCAGCAGCGCCGTGGGGGCAGAGAACACTGAAGCTTTCTTT CASSAVGAENTEAFF
- TRBJ2-1 TRBV27 TRBD2 TGTGCCAGCAGTTTATATTCGGCGGGAGCCCTTAATGAGCAGTTCTTC CASSLYSAGALNEQFF
- TRBJ2-1 TRBV28 - TGTGCCAGCAGTTTATCCGGGACCCATGAGCAGTTCTTC CASSLSGTHEQFF
few TRBJ2-2 TRBV7-2 TRBD2 TGTGCCAGCAGCTTAGGGACTAGCGGAGCAGCCGGGGAGCTGTTTTTT CASSLGTSGAAGELFF
few TRBJ1-1 TRBV14 - TGTGCCAGCAGCCAAGATCCCGGGGTCGTATTCGGCGGCACTGAAGCTTTCTTT CASSQDPGVVFGGTEAFF
- TRBJ1-5 TRBV18 - TGTGCCAGCTCACCAGCACAGGGCTGGGATCAGCCCCAGCATTTT CASSPAQGWDQPQHF
few TRBJ1-1 TRBV6-5 - TGTGCCAGCAGTTACTCGGGGCAGCCCTCGAACACTGAAGCTTTCTTT CASSYSGQPSNTEAFF
- TRBJ2-2 TRBV7-7 - TGTGCTAGCAGCTTAGGGTTTTCCCAAGACACCGGGGAGCTGTTTTTT CASSLGFSQDTGELFF
- TRBJ2-7 TRBV10-3 TRBD1 TGTGCCATCAGTGAGCCAGGACAGGGAATCTCCTACGAGCAGTACTTC CAISEPGQGISYEQYF
few TRBJ2-3 TRBV7-2 - TGTGCCAGCAGCTTAGCAGTGGGCGTGCCAGATACGCAGTATTTT CASSLAVGVPDTQYF
few TRBJ2-7 TRBV23-1 - TGCGCCAGCAGAAGGACGGATTCCTACGAGCAGTACTTC CASRRTDSYEQYF
- TRBJ2-1 TRBV27 - TGTGCCAGCAGTTTACAGACAGTCTACAATGAGCAGTTCTTC CASSLQTVYNEQFF
- TRBJ2-3 TRBV5-4 - TGTGCCAGCAGCTTGGCCCGTGGACGACCCAGAGCTTTAACAGATACGCAGTATTTT CASSLARGRPRALTDTQYF
few TRBJ2-5 TRBV11-3 - TGTGCCAGCAGGACCGGGCCGGTCGAGACCCAGTACTTC CASRTGPVETQYF
- TRBJ2-7 TRBV7-7 - TGTGCTAGCAGCTTAGCAGGGGACCCCACCTACGAGCAGTACTTC CASSLAGDPTYEQYF
- TRBJ2-3 TRBV7-9 - TGTGCCAGCAGCTCGGCCACAGATACGCAGTATTTT CASSSATDTQYF
few TRBJ2-3 TRBV7-3 - TGTGCCAGCAGCGACGGGAACACAGATACGCAGTATTTT CASSDGNTDTQYF
few TRBJ2-1 TRBV30 - TGTGCCTGGAGTGTTGGGCATTTCAATGAGCAGTTCTTC CAWSVGHFNEQFF
few TRBJ2-3 TRBV5-1 TRBD1 TGCGCCAGCAGCTTGGTCCACGGACAGGGGGAAACGCAGTATTTT CASSLVHGQGETQYF
few TRBJ2-1 TRBV15 TRBD2 TGTGCCACCAGGGGACTAGCGGGATACAATGAGCAGTTCTTC CATRGLAGYNEQFF
- TRBJ2-1 TRBV15 - TGTGCCACCAGCAGAGATCGGGGGTCCGGAGGTTACAATGAGCAGTTCTTC CATSRDRGSGGYNEQFF
few TRBJ1-1 TRBV29-1 - TGCAGCGCCAAGGGGTCCACTGAAGCTTTCTTT CSAKGSTEAFF
few TRBJ2-1 TRBV19 - TGTGCCAGTAGTATGACAGGCAATGAGCAGTTCTTC CASSMTGNEQFF
few TRBJ1-2 TRBV4-3 - TGCGCCAGCAGCCCTAGGGGAGACTATGGCTACACCTTC CASSPRGDYGYTF
- TRBJ2-5 TRBV7-2 - TGTGCCAGCAGCTGGACGGGAGTCCGAGAGACCCAGTACTTC CASSWTGVRETQYF